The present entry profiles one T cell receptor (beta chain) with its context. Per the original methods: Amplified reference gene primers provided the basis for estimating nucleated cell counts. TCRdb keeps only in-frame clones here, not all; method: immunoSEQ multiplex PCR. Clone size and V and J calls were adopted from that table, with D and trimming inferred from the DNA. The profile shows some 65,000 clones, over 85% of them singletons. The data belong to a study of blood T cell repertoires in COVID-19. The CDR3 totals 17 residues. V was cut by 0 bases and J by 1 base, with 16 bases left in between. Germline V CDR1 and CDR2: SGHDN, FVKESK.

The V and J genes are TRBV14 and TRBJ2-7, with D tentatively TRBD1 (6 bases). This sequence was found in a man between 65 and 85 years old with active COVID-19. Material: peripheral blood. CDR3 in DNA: TGTGCCAGCAGCCAAGATTTCGGCCCTGGACAGTCCTACGAGCAGTACTTC. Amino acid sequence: CASSQDFGPGQSYEQYF.